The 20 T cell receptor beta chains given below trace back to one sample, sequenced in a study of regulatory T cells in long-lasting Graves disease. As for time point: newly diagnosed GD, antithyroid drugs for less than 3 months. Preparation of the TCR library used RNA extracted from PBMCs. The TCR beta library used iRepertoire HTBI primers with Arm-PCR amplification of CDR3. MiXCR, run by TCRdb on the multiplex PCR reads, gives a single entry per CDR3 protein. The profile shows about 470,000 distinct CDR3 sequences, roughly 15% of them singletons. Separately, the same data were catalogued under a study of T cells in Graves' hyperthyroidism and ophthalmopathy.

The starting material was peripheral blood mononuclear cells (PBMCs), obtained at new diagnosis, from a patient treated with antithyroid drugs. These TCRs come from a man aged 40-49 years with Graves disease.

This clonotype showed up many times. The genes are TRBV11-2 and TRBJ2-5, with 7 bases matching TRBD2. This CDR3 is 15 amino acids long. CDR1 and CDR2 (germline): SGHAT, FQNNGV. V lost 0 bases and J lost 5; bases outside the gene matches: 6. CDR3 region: CASSLDSGGGETQYF. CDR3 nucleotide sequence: TGTGCCAGCAGCTTAGATTCCGGGGGAGGGGAGACCCAGTACTTC. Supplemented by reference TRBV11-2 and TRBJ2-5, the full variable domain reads EAGVAQSPRYKIIEKRQSVAFWCNPISGHATLYWYQQILGQGPKLLIQFQNNGVVDDSQLPKDRFSAERLKGVDSTLKIQPAKLEDSAVYLCASSLDSGGGETQYFGPGTRLLVL.

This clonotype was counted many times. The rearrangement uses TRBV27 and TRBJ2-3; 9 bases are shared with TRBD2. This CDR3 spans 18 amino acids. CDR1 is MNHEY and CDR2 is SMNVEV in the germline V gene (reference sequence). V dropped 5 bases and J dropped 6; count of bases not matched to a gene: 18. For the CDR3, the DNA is TGTGCCAGCAGTGCCCGTCGACTCGCCAGCGGGAGGCGGGATACGCAGTATTTT. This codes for CASSARRLASGRRDTQYF.

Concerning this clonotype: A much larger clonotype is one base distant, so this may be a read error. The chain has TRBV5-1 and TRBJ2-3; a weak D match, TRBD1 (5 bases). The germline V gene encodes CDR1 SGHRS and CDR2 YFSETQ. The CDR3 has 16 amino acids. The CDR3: CASSLKAGFSTDTQYF. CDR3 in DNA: TGTGCCAGCAGCTTAAAAGCAGGGTTTAGCACAGATACGCAGTATTTT.

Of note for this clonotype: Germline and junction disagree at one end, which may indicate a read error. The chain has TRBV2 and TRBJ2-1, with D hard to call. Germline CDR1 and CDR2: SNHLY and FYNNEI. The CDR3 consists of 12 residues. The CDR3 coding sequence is TGTGCCAGCAGCTTCAGACGGAGTGAGCGGTTCTTC. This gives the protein CASSFRRSERFF.

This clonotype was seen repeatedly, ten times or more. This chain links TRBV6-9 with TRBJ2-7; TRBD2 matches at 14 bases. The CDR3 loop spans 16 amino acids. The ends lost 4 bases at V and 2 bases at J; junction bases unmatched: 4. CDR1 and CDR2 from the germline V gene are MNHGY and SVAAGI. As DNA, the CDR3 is TGTGCCAGCAGTTTGGGACTAGCGGGAGACCCCTACGAGCAGTACTTC. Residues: CASSLGLAGDPYEQYF.

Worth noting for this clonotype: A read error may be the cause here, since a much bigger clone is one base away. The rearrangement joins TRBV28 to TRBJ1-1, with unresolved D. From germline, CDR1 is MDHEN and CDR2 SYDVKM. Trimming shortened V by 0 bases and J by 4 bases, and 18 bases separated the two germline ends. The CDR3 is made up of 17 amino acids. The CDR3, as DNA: TGTGCCAGCAGTTTATGGATCGGAGAGGGAGTGGGCACTGAAGCTTTCTTT. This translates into CASSLWIGEGVGTEAFF.

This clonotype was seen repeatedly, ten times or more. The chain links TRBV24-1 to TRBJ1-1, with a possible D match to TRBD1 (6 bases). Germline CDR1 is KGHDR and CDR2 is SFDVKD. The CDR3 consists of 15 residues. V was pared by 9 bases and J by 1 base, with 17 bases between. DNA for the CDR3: TGTGCCACCCGCGCCGACCAGGGGAAGAACACTGAAGCTTTCTTT. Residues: CATRADQGKNTEAFF.

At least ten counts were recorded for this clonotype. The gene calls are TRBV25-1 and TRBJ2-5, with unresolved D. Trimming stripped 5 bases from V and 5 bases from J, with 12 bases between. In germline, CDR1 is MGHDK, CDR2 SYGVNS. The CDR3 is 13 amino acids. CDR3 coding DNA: TGTGCCAGCAGTTTCTGGCGGAGTGAGACCCAGTACTTC. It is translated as CASSFWRSETQYF.

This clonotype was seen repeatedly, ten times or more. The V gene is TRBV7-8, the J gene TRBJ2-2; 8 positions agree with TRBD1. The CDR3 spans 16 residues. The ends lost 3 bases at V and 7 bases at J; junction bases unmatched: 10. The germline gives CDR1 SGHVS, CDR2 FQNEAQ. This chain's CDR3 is CASSLLAGGVGGELFF. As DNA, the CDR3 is TGTGCCAGCAGCTTGTTGGCAGGGGGCGTGGGCGGGGAGCTGTTTTTT.

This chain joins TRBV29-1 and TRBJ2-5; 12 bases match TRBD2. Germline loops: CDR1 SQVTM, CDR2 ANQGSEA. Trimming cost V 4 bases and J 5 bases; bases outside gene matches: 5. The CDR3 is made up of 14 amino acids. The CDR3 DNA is TGCAGCGTTGGTCTAGCGGGAGGGGTGGAGACCCAGTACTTC. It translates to CSVGLAGGVETQYF.

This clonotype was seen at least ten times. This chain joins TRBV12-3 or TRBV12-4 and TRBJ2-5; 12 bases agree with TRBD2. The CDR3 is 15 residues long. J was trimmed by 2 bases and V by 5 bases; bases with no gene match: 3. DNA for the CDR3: TGTGCCAGCAGTCAAGGACTAGCGGGGCAAGAGACCCAGTACTTC. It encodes CASSQGLAGQETQYF.

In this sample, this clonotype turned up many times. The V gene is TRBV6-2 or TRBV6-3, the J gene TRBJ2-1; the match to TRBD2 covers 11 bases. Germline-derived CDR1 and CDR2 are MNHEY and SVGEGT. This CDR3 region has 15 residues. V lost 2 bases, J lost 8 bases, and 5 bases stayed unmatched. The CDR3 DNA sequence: TGTGCCAGCAGTTACACTAGCGGGAGTGACTATGAGCAGTTCTTC. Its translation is CASSYTSGSDYEQFF.

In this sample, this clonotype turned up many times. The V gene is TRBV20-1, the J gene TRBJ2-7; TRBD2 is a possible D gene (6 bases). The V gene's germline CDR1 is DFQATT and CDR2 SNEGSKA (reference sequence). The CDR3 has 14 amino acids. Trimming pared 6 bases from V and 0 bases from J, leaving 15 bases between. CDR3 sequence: CSARGTHSSYEQYF. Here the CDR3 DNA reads TGCAGTGCCCGAGGGACTCATAGCTCCTACGAGCAGTACTTC.

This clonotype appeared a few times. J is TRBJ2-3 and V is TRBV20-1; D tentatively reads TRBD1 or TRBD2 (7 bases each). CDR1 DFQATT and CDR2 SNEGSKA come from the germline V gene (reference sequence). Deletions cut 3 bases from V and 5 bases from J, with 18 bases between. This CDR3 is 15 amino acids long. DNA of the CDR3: TGCAGTGCTAGTCCAGGGGGAGGGGTTCGAGATACGCAGTATTTT. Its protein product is CSASPGGGVRDTQYF.

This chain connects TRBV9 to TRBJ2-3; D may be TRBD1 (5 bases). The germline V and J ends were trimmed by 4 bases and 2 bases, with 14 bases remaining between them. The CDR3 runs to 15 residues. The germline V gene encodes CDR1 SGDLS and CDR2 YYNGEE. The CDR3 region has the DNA TGTGCCAGCAGCTCCTCCAGGGATTTCACAGATACGCAGTATTTT. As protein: CASSSSRDFTDTQYF. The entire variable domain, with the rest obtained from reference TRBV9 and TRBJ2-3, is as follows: DSGVTQTPKHLITATGQRVTLRCSPRSGDLSVYWYQQSLDQGLQFLIQYYNGEERAKGNILERFSAQQFPDLHSELNLSSLELGDSALYFCASSSSRDFTDTQYFGPGTRLTVL.

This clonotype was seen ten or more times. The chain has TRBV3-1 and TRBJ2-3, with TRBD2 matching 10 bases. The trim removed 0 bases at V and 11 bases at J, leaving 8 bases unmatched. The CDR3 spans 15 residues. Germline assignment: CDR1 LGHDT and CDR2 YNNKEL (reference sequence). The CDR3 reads CASSQDSGAGGRQYF. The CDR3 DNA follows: TGTGCCAGCAGCCAAGATTCGGGAGCGGGAGGGCGGCAGTATTTT.

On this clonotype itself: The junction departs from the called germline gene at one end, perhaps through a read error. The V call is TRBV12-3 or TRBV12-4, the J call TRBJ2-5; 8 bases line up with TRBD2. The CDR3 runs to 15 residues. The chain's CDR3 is CASSLASGTTETQHF. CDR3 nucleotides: TGTGCCAGCAGTTTAGCTAGCGGGACTACGGAGACCCAGCACTTC.

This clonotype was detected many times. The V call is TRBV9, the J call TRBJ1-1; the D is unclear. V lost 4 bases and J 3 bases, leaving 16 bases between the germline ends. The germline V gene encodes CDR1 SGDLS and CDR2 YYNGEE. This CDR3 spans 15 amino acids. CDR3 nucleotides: TGTGCCAGCAGCCCCCCCTCTGAGATTTACACTGAAGCTTTCTTT. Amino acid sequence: CASSPPSEIYTEAFF.

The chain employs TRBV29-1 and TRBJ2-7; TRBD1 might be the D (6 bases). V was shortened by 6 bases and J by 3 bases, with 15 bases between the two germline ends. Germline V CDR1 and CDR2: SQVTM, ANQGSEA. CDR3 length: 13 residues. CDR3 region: CSVALQGLYEQYF. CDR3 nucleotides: TGCAGCGTCGCCCTACAGGGTCTCTACGAGCAGTACTTC.

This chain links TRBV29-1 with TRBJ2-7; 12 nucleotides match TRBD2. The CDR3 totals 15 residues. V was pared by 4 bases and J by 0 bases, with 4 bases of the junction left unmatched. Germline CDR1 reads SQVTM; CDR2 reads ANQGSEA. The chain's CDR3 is CSVVGTSGSSYEQYF. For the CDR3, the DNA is TGCAGCGTTGTCGGGACTAGCGGGTCCTCCTACGAGCAGTACTTC.